The present entry profiles one T cell receptor delta chain with its context. Its antigen is currently unknown. The template was reverse-transcribed extracted RNA. The CDR3 regions were amplified by multiplex PCR from V-gene primers to a constant-region primer. TCRdb ran CATT on the multiplex PCR reads. The data show about 73,000 delta-chain clones, with roughly a third seen just once and approximately 0.3% held by the top ten. Germline values: CDR1 TSWWSYY, CDR2 QGS. V trimming: 2 bases; J trimming: 1 base; junction bases outside the gene matches: 14. This CDR3 comprises 19 residues. The data were taken from a study of Vδ1+ human thymocytes. Overall study results and limits: Thymic TRG and TRD repertoires appeared highly polyclonal, with Gaussian CDR3 length distributions.

The sample comprised Vdelta1+ gamma-delta thymocytes from the thymus. The subset was: FACS-sorted CD3+ TCRalphabeta- TCRVdelta1+ TCRVdelta2- thymocytes. The chain uses TRDV1 and TRDJ1; TRDD3 matches 9 bases. This clonotype was obtained from a boy younger than two who had congenital heart surgery. The CDR3 coding sequence is TGTGCTCTTGGGGAAACTCTACACGGGGATACGCTCCGCACCGATAAACTCATCTTT. Its translation: CALGETLHGDTLRTDKLIF.